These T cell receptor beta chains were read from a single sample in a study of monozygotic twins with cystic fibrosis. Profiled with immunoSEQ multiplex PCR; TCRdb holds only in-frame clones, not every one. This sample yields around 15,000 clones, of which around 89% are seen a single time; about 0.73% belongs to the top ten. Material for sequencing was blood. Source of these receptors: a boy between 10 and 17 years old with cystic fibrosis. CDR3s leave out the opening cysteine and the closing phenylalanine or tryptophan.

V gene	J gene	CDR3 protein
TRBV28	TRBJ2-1	ASSPPQVGAYNEQF
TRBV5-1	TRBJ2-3	ASSLDLSGGTDTQY
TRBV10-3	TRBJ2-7	ATSGGSSYEQY
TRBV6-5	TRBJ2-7	ASSQSGTEQY
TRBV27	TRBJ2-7	ASSLGPGNEQY
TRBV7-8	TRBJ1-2	ASSLARISYGYT
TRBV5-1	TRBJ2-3	ASSSAPLGTDTQY
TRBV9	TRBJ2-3	ASRAGATSTDTQY
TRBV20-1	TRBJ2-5	RAGVSETQY
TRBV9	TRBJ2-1	ASSGEAGTTDMEQF
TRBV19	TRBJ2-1	ASRFGTSGYNEQF
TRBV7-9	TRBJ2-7	ASSSVNDGSEYEQY
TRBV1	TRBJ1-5	TSSQVSGPRAQH
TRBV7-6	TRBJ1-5	ASSLQGTAPQH
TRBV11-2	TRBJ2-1	ASSGGLAGGNEQF
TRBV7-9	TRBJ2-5	ASSPEGGQETQY
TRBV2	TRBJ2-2	ASSRTSGRAAGELF
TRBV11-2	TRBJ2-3	ASSPGTSADTQY
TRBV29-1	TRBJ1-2	SVDNIGLYGYT
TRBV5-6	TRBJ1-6	ASTHRDTNNSPLH
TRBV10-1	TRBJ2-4	ASGAGTYLAKNIQY
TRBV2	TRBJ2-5	AVARQQETQY
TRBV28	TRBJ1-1	ASSFWGRSNTEAF
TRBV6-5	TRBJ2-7	ASSAGRGSTEQY
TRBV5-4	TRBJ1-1	ASSPRTGFTEAF
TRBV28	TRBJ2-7	ASSPRDRGRVDPDYEQY
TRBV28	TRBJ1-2	ASRRRLGQGAYGYT
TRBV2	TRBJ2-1	ASKKTDYNEQF
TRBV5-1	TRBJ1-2	ASSIGQGAPVYGYT
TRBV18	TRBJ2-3	ASSLLRTGLGDTQY
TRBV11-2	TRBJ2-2	ASSLHQNTGELF
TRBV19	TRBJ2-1	ASAVTGQGFTSYNEQF
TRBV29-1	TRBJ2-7	SVAFGPKHEQY
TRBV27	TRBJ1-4	ASSLSSAGEKLF
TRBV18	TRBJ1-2	ASSPPHSYGYT
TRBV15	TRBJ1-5	ATSRGNLGGTGDSNQPQH
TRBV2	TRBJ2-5	ASSNPLAGAETQY
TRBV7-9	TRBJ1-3	ASSPPPHSRVGNTIY
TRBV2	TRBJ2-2	ASSLQGAGELF
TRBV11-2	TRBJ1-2	ASSLSRDRFPGSYGYT
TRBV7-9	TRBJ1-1	ASSLVHGGGNTEAF
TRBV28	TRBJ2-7	ASSPTGTGAREQY
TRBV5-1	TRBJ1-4	ASSGGGDEKLF
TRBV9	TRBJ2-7	ASSVSGKGRGEQY